Listed here is a single T cell receptor beta chain. No DNA is shown, since the ends of the CDR3 on it are uncertain; the CDR3 is the one TCRdb lists. Original handling: Estimation of nucleated cell counts relied on the amplification of reference gene primers. Clones were sequenced by immunoSEQ multiplex PCR, and TCRdb holds only the in-frame ones, with some missing. V, J and clone size derive from that table, while D and trimming were established from the DNA sequence. The table includes tens of thousands of clones, 88% detected once. The data originate from a study of blood T cell repertoires in COVID-19. Study as a whole: PBMCs, B-cell-depleted T cells, or T cells were the source of the cDNA or gDNA that made up the material.

The germline V gene has CDR1 LGHDT and CDR2 YNNKEL (reference sequence). The CDR3 is 13 amino acids in total, end residues counted. This receptor was taken from a man aged 50 to 60 with active COVID-19. The chain joins TRBV3-1 (or the pseudogene TRBV3-2) to TRBJ1-1. The sequenced sample consisted of peripheral blood. The CDR3 sequence: CASSQDFGVGSIF.